Below are 3 T cell receptor beta chains sequenced from a single sample in a study of identical twins. One entry per CDR3 protein results from TCRdb running MiXCR on the 5' RACE reads. The sample has around 690,000 distinct CDR3 sequences, about 20% seen once. This sample also belongs to another study, concerning T cells expressing NK-cell markers.

The sample was PBMCs. The origin of the receptors is a woman aged 18 to 35 in good health.

The chain has TRBV7-9 and TRBJ2-7, with D uncertain. Germline V gives CDR1 SEHNR, CDR2 FQNEAQ (reference sequence). V lost 5 bases and J 5 bases, leaving 10 bases between the germline ends. The CDR3 sequence is 12 residues long. The CDR3 nucleotides are TGTGCCAGCAGCCCCGTTTTAGACGAGCAGTACTTC. Amino acids: CASSPVLDEQYF. Looking up the rest from reference TRBV7-9 and TRBJ2-7 gives the full variable domain: DTGVSQNPRHKITKRGQNVTFRCDPISEHNRLYWYRQTLGQGPEFLTYFQNEAQLEKSRLLSDRFSAERPKGSFSTLEIQRTEQGDSAMYLCASSPVLDEQYFGPGTRLTVT.

The chain uses TRBV9 and TRBJ2-1; the D gene is possibly TRBD1 (5 bases). Deletions cut 1 base from V and 7 bases from J, with 12 bases between. This CDR3 is 14 amino acids long. The germline CDR1 and CDR2 sequences are SGDLS and YYNGEE. The CDR3 DNA reads TGTGCCAGCAGCGTAAGGGGCGCCCCGAATGAGCAGTTCTTC. This codes for CASSVRGAPNEQFF.

This rearrangement joins TRBV10-2 to TRBJ2-1; weak D call: TRBD2 (5 bases). This CDR3 has 13 amino acids. V dropped 3 bases and J dropped 5 bases, with 8 bases sitting between them. In germline, CDR1 is WSHSY, CDR2 SAAADI. The CDR3 DNA follows: TGCGCCAGCAGTGAAACTAGGGACAATGAGCAGTTCTTC. Its translation: CASSETRDNEQFF.